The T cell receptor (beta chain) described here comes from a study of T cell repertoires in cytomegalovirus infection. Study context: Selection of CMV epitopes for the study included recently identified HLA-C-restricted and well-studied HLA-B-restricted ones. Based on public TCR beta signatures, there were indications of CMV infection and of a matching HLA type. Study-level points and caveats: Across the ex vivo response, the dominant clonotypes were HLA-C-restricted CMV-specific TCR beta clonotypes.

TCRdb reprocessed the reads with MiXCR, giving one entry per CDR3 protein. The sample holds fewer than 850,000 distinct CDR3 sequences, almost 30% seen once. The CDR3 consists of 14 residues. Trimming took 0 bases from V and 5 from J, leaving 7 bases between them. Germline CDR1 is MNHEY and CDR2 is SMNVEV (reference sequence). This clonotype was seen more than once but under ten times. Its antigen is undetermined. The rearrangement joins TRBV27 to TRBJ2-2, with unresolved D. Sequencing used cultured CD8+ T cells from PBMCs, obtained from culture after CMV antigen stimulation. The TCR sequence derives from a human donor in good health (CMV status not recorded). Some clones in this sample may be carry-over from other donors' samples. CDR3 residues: CASSLSSTTGELFF. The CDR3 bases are TGTGCCAGCAGTTTATCCAGCACAACCGGGGAGCTGTTTTTT.